The 18 T cell receptor beta chains reported below all come from one sample, sequenced in a study of blood T cell repertoires in COVID-19 (dated by TCRdb to 2018 to 2021). Receptors were amplified or captured by the immunoSEQ multiplex PCR assay. This is the immuneACCESS table as TCRdb keeps it, with only in-frame sequences that have V and J called. A part of the clones is gone; compared with another copy, unresolved V genes explain less than half, and the rest is unexplained. Here the sample has approximately 230,000 clones; approximately 79% occur a single time. The biggest ten clones account for nearly 5% of the sample. Material for sequencing was peripheral blood. The source is a woman over 75 with active or convalescent COVID-19.

The rearrangement joins TRBV3-1 (or the pseudogene TRBV3-2) to TRBJ2-3; D perhaps matches TRBD2 (5 bases). Germline lookup yields CDR1 LGHDT and CDR2 YNNKEL (reference sequence). The CDR3 runs to 17 residues. The V and J ends lost 0 bases and 1 base respectively, with 14 bases between them. The CDR3 region has the DNA TGTGCCAGCAGCCAAGATCCGGGGTCTTTCGGCACAGATACGCAGTATTTT. It specifies CASSQDPGSFGTDTQYF.

This chain connects TRBV5-4 to TRBJ1-4, with D perhaps TRBD1 (5 bases). The length of the CDR3 is 16 residues. The germline V and J ends were trimmed by 1 base and 7 bases, with 17 bases remaining between them. Germline CDR1 and CDR2: SGHNT and YYREEE (reference sequence). The CDR3 DNA reads as TGTGCCAGCAGCTTGTGGAGTGCGGCGGGGGGTGAAAAACTGTTTTTT. It is translated as CASSLWSAAGGEKLFF.

V usage is TRBV18 and J usage is TRBJ2-2, with D possibly TRBD2 on 6 matching bases. Germline-derived CDR1 and CDR2 are KGHSH and LQKENI. V dropped 3 bases and J dropped 4 bases, with 12 bases sitting between them. The CDR3 has 15 amino acids. CDR3 amino acids: CASSPNWGGTGELFF. CDR3 nucleotide sequence: TGTGCCAGCTCACCGAATTGGGGAGGCACCGGGGAGCTGTTTTTT.

The rearrangement links TRBV5-1 to TRBJ1-3; 7 positions match TRBD1. This CDR3 has 14 amino acids. Germline-derived CDR1 and CDR2 are SGHRS and YFSETQ. V was pared by 3 bases and J by 1 base, with 1 base of the junction left unmatched. The CDR3 sequence is CASSSDRSGNTIYF. Here the CDR3 DNA reads TGCGCCAGCAGCTCGGACAGGTCTGGAAACACCATATATTTT.

The chain recombines TRBV6-5 with TRBJ2-7; TRBD2 matches 7 bases. The CDR3 totals 15 residues. Germline-derived CDR1 and CDR2 are MNHEY and SVGAGI. Trimming took 6 bases from V and 0 from J; bases not matched to a gene: 8. The CDR3 nucleotides read TGTGCCAGCAGAGCGAGCGGGACGGCCTCCTACGAGCAGTACTTC. This gives the protein CASRASGTASYEQYF.

The chain uses TRBV19 and TRBJ1-3, with D possibly being TRBD1 (5 bases). Looked up from germline, CDR1 is LNHDA and CDR2 is SQIVND (reference sequence). V was clipped by 4 bases and J by 1 base, with 5 bases between them. This CDR3 is built from 13 residues. The CDR3: CASSKGSGNTIYF. The CDR3 region has the DNA TGTGCCAGTAGTAAGGGGTCTGGAAACACCATATATTTT.

The CDR3 DNA is TGTGCCAGCAGTCAGGCGGACAGGGGGGCCTACGAGCAGTACTTC. This encodes CASSQADRGAYEQYF. V is TRBV28 and J is TRBJ2-7; 10 nucleotides agree with TRBD1. There are 15 residues in the CDR3. Germline values: CDR1 MDHEN, CDR2 SYDVKM. V was pared by 5 bases and J by 2 bases, with 6 bases of the junction left unmatched. Full variable domain (rest looked up from reference TRBV28 and TRBJ2-7): DVKVTQSSRYLVKRTGEKVFLECVQDMDHENMFWYRQDPGLGLRLIYFSYDVKMKEKGDIPEGYSVSREKKERFSLILESASTNQTSMYLCASSQADRGAYEQYFGPGTRLTVT.

The genes are TRBV6-5 and TRBJ1-6; 9 nucleotides align to TRBD1. Unmatched junction bases numbered 9, after V lost 6 bases and J lost 9 bases. The CDR3 is 15 amino acids. Germline CDR1 is MNHEY and CDR2 is SVGAGI. The CDR3 loop reads CASRQGQGSSSPLHF. The CDR3, as DNA: TGTGCCAGCAGACAAGGACAGGGGTCCTCTTCACCCCTCCACTTT.

This chain uses TRBV6-5 with TRBJ1-1; possibly TRBD1 for D (6 bases). The V end lost 6 bases, the J end lost 4 bases, and 18 bases lay between the germline ends. CDR3 length: 15 amino acids. The germline CDR1 and CDR2 sequences are MNHEY and SVGAGI. The CDR3 protein is CASSVEIQGGTEAFF. The CDR3 nucleotides are TGTGCCAGCAGCGTAGAAATACAGGGCGGCACTGAAGCTTTCTTT.

This clone was detected a few times. The V and J genes are TRBV5-1 and TRBJ2-7, with TRBD1 as a possible D gene (6 bases). The CDR3 runs to 14 residues. Germline V CDR1 and CDR2: SGHRS, YFSETQ. Trimming cost V 5 bases and J 3 bases, with 15 bases left between them. The CDR3 DNA sequence: TGCGCCAGCAGGATAGAGACAGGAAACTACGAGCAGTACTTC. This gives the protein CASRIETGNYEQYF.

V is TRBV2 and J is TRBJ2-7; D is undetermined. Trimming took 5 bases from V and 3 from J, leaving 8 bases between them. The CDR3 is 12 residues long. The germline V gene encodes CDR1 SNHLY and CDR2 FYNNEI. The CDR3 loop is CASSLTSYEQYF. In DNA form, the CDR3 reads TGTGCCAGCAGTCTTACCAGCTACGAGCAGTACTTC.

The V and J genes are TRBV6-2 or TRBV6-3 and TRBJ2-7; tentatively, D is TRBD2 (5 bases). V shed 5 bases and J shed 1 base, with 18 bases lying between them. This CDR3 is built from 16 residues. Germline CDR1 and CDR2: MNHEY and SVGEGT. The CDR3 sequence: CASSALRSSFSYEQYF. The DNA for the CDR3 is TGTGCCAGCAGTGCCTTACGTTCTAGCTTTTCCTACGAGCAGTACTTC.

The CDR3 nucleotides are TGTGCCACCAGTGACCTGAGGGGGGGAGGCCCCTACAATGAGCAGTTCTTC. It is translated as CATSDLRGGGPYNEQFF. This rearrangement joins TRBV24-1 to TRBJ2-1; D is possibly TRBD2 (7 bases). CDR1 and CDR2 from the germline V gene are KGHDR and SFDVKD. V dropped 4 bases and J dropped 2 bases, with 17 bases sitting between them. The CDR3 runs to 17 residues.

The rearrangement uses TRBV3-1 (or the pseudogene TRBV3-2) and TRBJ1-1, with 11 bases matching TRBD1. The CDR3 has 16 residues. Trimming at V came to 4 bases and at J to 1 base, leaving 5 bases not matched to a gene. CDR1 is LGHDT and CDR2 is YNNKEL in the germline V gene (reference sequence). CDR3 in DNA: TGTGCCAGCAGCCCGGCCGGGACAGGGGGGAACACTGAAGCTTTCTTT. Translating it yields CASSPAGTGGNTEAFF.

The chain links TRBV7-9 to TRBJ1-2; 10 bases agree with TRBD1. The CDR3 consists of 13 residues. The V gene's germline CDR1 is SEHNR and CDR2 FQNEAQ (reference sequence). V lost 5 bases and J lost 6; bases outside the gene matches: 3. The CDR3 sequence: CASSLGTGDGYTF. Written as DNA, the CDR3 is TGTGCCAGCAGCCTCGGGACAGGGGATGGCTACACCTTC.

The chain joins TRBV5-1 to TRBJ2-5; 9 bases map to TRBD2. V was pared by 4 bases and J by 1 base, with 5 bases of the junction left unmatched. This CDR3 is 15 amino acids long. Germline V gives CDR1 SGHRS, CDR2 YFSETQ. The CDR3 coding sequence is TGCGCCAGCAGCCCGACTAGCGGAACCCAAGAGACCCAGTACTTC. It specifies CASSPTSGTQETQYF.

The chain has TRBV19 and TRBJ2-3; 7 nucleotides align to TRBD1. The germline V gene encodes CDR1 LNHDA and CDR2 SQIVND (reference sequence). The CDR3 has 16 residues. V lost 1 base and J lost 5; bases outside the gene matches: 9. CDR3 region: CASSIVVRGRRDTQYF. CDR3 DNA: TGTGCCAGTAGTATAGTGGTAAGGGGGCGAAGAGATACGCAGTATTTT.

This clone was seen a few times. The chain recombines TRBV15 with TRBJ2-1; 10 bases match TRBD1. Germline-derived CDR1 and CDR2 are LNHNV and YYDKDF (reference sequence). V lost 3 bases to trimming and J lost 7 bases; unmatched junction nucleotides: 9. The CDR3 sequence is 16 residues long. CDR3: CATSSAGTGVMNEQFF. CDR3 DNA: TGTGCCACCAGCAGCGCCGGGACAGGGGTGATGAATGAGCAGTTCTTC.